This T cell receptor (beta chain) stems from a study of response to subunit inactivated influenza vaccine. Notes on the study in general: Every seasonal influenza vaccination brings in few new T cells, the authors suggested.

TCRdb passed the RT-PCR reads through MiXCR, listing each CDR3 protein once. The table has 500,000 to 550,000 distinct CDR3 sequences, approximately 7.7% seen once; the top ten hold around 14%. In this sample, this clonotype turned up a few times. Its antigen is undetermined. V was pared by 2 bases and J by 3 bases, with 15 bases between. Germline CDR1 SGHDT, CDR2 YYEEEE. The CDR3 length is 16 residues. The TCR comes from a man aged 50 to 75 who received an inactivated influenza vaccine. The starting material was PBMCs from blood, obtained roughly 24 months after vaccination. V gene TRBV5-6 combines with J gene TRBJ2-1, with D hard to call. The CDR3 DNA reads as TGTGCCAGCAGCTTAAGGTCGGGTACTTACTACAATGAGCAGTTCTTC. It yields the protein CASSLRSGTYYNEQFF.